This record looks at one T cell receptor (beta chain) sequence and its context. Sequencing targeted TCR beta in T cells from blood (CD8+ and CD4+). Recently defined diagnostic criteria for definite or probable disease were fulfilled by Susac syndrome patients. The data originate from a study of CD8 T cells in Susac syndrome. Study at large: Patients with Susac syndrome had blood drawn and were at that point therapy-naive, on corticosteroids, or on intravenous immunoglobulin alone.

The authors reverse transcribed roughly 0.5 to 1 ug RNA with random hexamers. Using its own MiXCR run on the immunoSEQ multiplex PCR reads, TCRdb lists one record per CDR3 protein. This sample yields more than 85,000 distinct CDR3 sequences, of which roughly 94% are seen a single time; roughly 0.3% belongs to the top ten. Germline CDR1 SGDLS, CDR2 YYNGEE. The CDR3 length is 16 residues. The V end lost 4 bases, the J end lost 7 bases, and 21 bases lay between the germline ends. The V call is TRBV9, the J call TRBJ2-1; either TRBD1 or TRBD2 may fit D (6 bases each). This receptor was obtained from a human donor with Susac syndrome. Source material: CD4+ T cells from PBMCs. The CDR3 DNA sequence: TGTGCCAGCAGCCCAGGGACTTTGGGGGCGCATAATGAGCAGTTCTTC. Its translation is CASSPGTLGAHNEQFF.